This TCR beta chain was captured by sequencing in a study of blood T cell repertoires in COVID-19. On the study more broadly: Spain, Italy and the United States supplied samples that represented acute and convalescent COVID-19.

Looked up from germline, CDR1 is MNHEY and CDR2 is SVGAGI. This CDR3 is built from 15 residues. The V end lost 8 bases, the J end lost 5 bases, and 20 bases lay between the germline ends. Method: immunoSEQ multiplex PCR; TCRdb's copy keeps in-frame clones and lacks some. The sample holds about 260,000 clones, 70% to 90% seen once. This sequence was found in a woman aged 25 to 45 with acute COVID-19. The chain joins TRBV6-5 to TRBJ2-3; tentatively, D is TRBD1 (5 bases). The source material was PBMCs or T cells enriched from blood (not recorded which). CDR3 coding DNA: TGTGCCAGCGGGTCCGGGCAGGGCCTAGGAGATACGCAGTATTTT. Protein: CASGSGQGLGDTQYF.